These T cell receptor beta chains were read from a single sample in a study of T cells in Graves' hyperthyroidism and ophthalmopathy. From the multiplex PCR reads, TCRdb called clonotypes with MiXCR, one entry per CDR3 protein. The table has 400,000 to 600,000 distinct CDR3 sequences, around 20% seen once. The sequenced sample was blood. These receptors originate from a man between 18 and 35 years old with Graves' hyperthyroidism. The CDR3 runs from the conserved cysteine through the conserved F or W. Fields, in order: J gene, clone size, D gene, V gene, CDR3 DNA, CDR3 protein. A D gene is named only where the DNA matches it firmly. Expanded clones are given a class, and other clones once, few, many or no size at all.

J gene: TRBJ2-7; clone size: NA; D gene: TRBD2; V gene: TRBV27; CDR3 DNA: TGTGCCAGCAGGTCTGGTTCGGGAGGGGCTTACGAGCAGTACTTC; CDR3 protein: CASRSGSGGAYEQYF
J gene: TRBJ2-2; clone size: many; D gene: TRBD2; V gene: TRBV2; CDR3 DNA: TGTGCCAGCCGAGGGACTAGCGGGGCTACCGGGGAGCTGTTTTTT; CDR3 protein: CASRGTSGATGELFF
J gene: TRBJ1-2; clone size: NA; D gene: NA; V gene: TRBV28; CDR3 DNA: TGTGCCAGCAGTTCTGGGGCGGACACCTTC; CDR3 protein: CASSSGADTF
J gene: TRBJ2-7; clone size: few; D gene: NA; V gene: TRBV10-3; CDR3 DNA: TGTGCCAGCAGTGAGTCGGACACTGCCTCCTACGAGCAGTACTTC; CDR3 protein: CASSESDTASYEQYF
J gene: TRBJ1-5; clone size: many; D gene: NA; V gene: TRBV30; CDR3 DNA: TGTGCCTGGTCTAAAGGCAGGCAGCCCCAGCATTTT; CDR3 protein: CAWSKGRQPQHF
J gene: TRBJ2-7; clone size: many; D gene: NA; V gene: TRBV12-3/TRBV12-4; CDR3 DNA: TGTGCCAGCAGTTTAGGGCAGATGGCTACGTTAGAGCAGTACTTC; CDR3 protein: CASSLGQMATLEQYF
J gene: TRBJ2-7; clone size: many; D gene: TRBD2; V gene: TRBV6-5; CDR3 DNA: TGTGCCAGCGGACTAGCGGGGTCCTACGAGCAGTACTTC; CDR3 protein: CASGLAGSYEQYF
J gene: TRBJ2-7; clone size: NA; D gene: TRBD2; V gene: TRBV2; CDR3 DNA: TGTGCCATTTTCGAGCGGGGGGAGCAGTACTTC; CDR3 protein: CAIFERGEQYF
J gene: TRBJ2-5; clone size: NA; D gene: TRBD2; V gene: TRBV28; CDR3 DNA: TGTGCCAGCAGTTTAGGAGGACTAGTTGGGGAGACCCAGTACTTC; CDR3 protein: CASSLGGLVGETQYF
J gene: TRBJ1-2; clone size: many; D gene: NA; V gene: TRBV12-3/TRBV12-4; CDR3 DNA: TGTGCCAGCAGTCGAGGGACGGACTTCTATGGCTACACCTTC; CDR3 protein: CASSRGTDFYGYTF
J gene: TRBJ2-7; clone size: many; D gene: NA; V gene: TRBV12-3/TRBV12-4; CDR3 DNA: TGTGCCAGCAGTTTCGGACAACTCGGGGAGCAGTACTTC; CDR3 protein: CASSFGQLGEQYF
J gene: TRBJ2-5; clone size: few; D gene: TRBD2; V gene: TRBV6-5; CDR3 DNA: TGTGCCAGCAGTTACTCCCTAGCGGGGGGAAAAGAGACCCAGTACTTC; CDR3 protein: CASSYSLAGGKETQYF
J gene: TRBJ1-2; clone size: NA; D gene: NA; V gene: TRBV7-2; CDR3 DNA: TGTGCCAGCAGCCTCCGGGCAGCTACCGGATATGGCTACACCTTC; CDR3 protein: CASSLRAATGYGYTF
J gene: TRBJ1-5; clone size: few; D gene: NA; V gene: TRBV4-1; CDR3 DNA: TGCGCCAGCAGCCAAGGGGTTCCGACCGGTCAGCCCCAGCATTTT; CDR3 protein: CASSQGVPTGQPQHF
J gene: TRBJ1-6; clone size: many; D gene: NA; V gene: TRBV6-1; CDR3 DNA: TGTGCCAGCCGCAGGAGCTCCTATAATTCACCCCTCCACTTT; CDR3 protein: CASRRSSYNSPLHF
J gene: TRBJ2-7; clone size: many; D gene: TRBD2; V gene: TRBV7-6; CDR3 DNA: TGTGCCAGTGGACTAGCGGCCACCTACGAGCAGTACTTC; CDR3 protein: CASGLAATYEQYF
J gene: TRBJ1-1; clone size: NA; D gene: NA; V gene: TRBV12-3/TRBV12-4; CDR3 DNA: TGTGCCAGCAGCCCCGGGTTTTCTGAAGCTTTCTTT; CDR3 protein: CASSPGFSEAFF
J gene: TRBJ2-7; clone size: many; D gene: NA; V gene: TRBV19; CDR3 DNA: TGTGCCAGTAGTGCCGGGATAACCTACGAGCAGTACTTC; CDR3 protein: CASSAGITYEQYF
J gene: TRBJ1-1; clone size: many; D gene: NA; V gene: TRBV6-5; CDR3 DNA: TGTGCCAGCAGAGCGGGAGGGGACACTGAAGCTTTCTTT; CDR3 protein: CASRAGGDTEAFF
J gene: TRBJ1-5; clone size: NA; D gene: NA; V gene: TRBV7-3; CDR3 DNA: TGTGCCAGCCCGCGTAAGATGAAGCATTTT; CDR3 protein: CASPRKMKHF
J gene: TRBJ1-1; clone size: few; D gene: NA; V gene: TRBV20-1; CDR3 DNA: TGCAGTGCTAGAGCCGCAGGGGTGAACACTGAAGCTTTCTTT; CDR3 protein: CSARAAGVNTEAFF
J gene: TRBJ1-2; clone size: NA; D gene: TRBD1; V gene: TRBV28; CDR3 DNA: TGTGCCAGCAGTGCGCGGGACAGGGCCTATGGCTACACCTTC; CDR3 protein: CASSARDRAYGYTF
J gene: TRBJ1-1; clone size: few; D gene: NA; V gene: TRBV18; CDR3 DNA: TGTGCCAGCTCACCAGTTGACAGGCAGAACACTGAAGCTTTCTTT; CDR3 protein: CASSPVDRQNTEAFF
J gene: TRBJ2-2; clone size: many; D gene: NA; V gene: TRBV5-1; CDR3 DNA: TGCGCCAGCTGTAGGGACGGTTTGAAGAACACCGGGGAGCTGTTTTTT; CDR3 protein: CASCRDGLKNTGELFF
J gene: TRBJ1-6; clone size: few; D gene: NA; V gene: TRBV7-8; CDR3 DNA: TGTGCCAGCAGCTTAGTAGGCCGGATCTCCTATAATTCACCCCTCCACTTT; CDR3 protein: CASSLVGRISYNSPLHF
J gene: TRBJ2-7; clone size: NA; D gene: NA; V gene: TRBV6-5; CDR3 DNA: TGTGCCAGCAGTTATGAGACTGGCCCCTACGAGCAGTACTTC; CDR3 protein: CASSYETGPYEQYF
J gene: TRBJ2-2; clone size: NA; D gene: NA; V gene: TRBV2; CDR3 DNA: TGTGCCAGCAGTGAAGAAGAAACCGGGGAGCTGTTTTTT; CDR3 protein: CASSEEETGELFF
J gene: TRBJ2-7; clone size: NA; D gene: NA; V gene: TRBV6-1; CDR3 DNA: TGTGCCAGCAGTGAAGGGACAGTCTCCTACGATCAGTACTTC; CDR3 protein: CASSEGTVSYDQYF
J gene: TRBJ1-2; clone size: few; D gene: NA; V gene: TRBV6-1; CDR3 DNA: TGTGCCAGCGGTGTAAGAGGCGGAACAAACTATGGCTACACCTTC; CDR3 protein: CASGVRGGTNYGYTF
J gene: TRBJ2-5; clone size: many; D gene: TRBD2; V gene: TRBV11-2; CDR3 DNA: TGTGCCAGCAGCTTAGGACTAGCGGGGGTCCAAGAGACCCAGTACTTC; CDR3 protein: CASSLGLAGVQETQYF
J gene: TRBJ1-1; clone size: many; D gene: NA; V gene: TRBV18; CDR3 DNA: TGTGCCAGCTCTCCCCTGGATAACACTGAAGCTTTCTTT; CDR3 protein: CASSPLDNTEAFF
J gene: TRBJ1-3; clone size: many; D gene: NA; V gene: TRBV13; CDR3 DNA: TGTGCCAGCAGCTCAAGGGTTGTCTCTGGAAACACCATATATTTT; CDR3 protein: CASSSRVVSGNTIYF
J gene: TRBJ2-7; clone size: many; D gene: NA; V gene: TRBV18; CDR3 DNA: TGTGCCAGCTCACCCTCGGAGGACAGTGTCGACGAGCAGTACTTC; CDR3 protein: CASSPSEDSVDEQYF
J gene: TRBJ2-7; clone size: many; D gene: NA; V gene: TRBV7-2; CDR3 DNA: TGTGCCAGCAGCTTAGTAACAGGGGAGGCCTACGAGCAGTACTTC; CDR3 protein: CASSLVTGEAYEQYF
J gene: TRBJ1-1; clone size: many; D gene: NA; V gene: TRBV10-2; CDR3 DNA: TGCGCCAGCAGTGAGTCGGGAGCCCCGGGGGCTTTCTTT; CDR3 protein: CASSESGAPGAFF
J gene: TRBJ2-7; clone size: NA; D gene: NA; V gene: TRBV20-1; CDR3 DNA: TGCAGTGCCTTTGGCGGGACACTATGGGAGCAGTACTTC; CDR3 protein: CSAFGGTLWEQYF
J gene: TRBJ1-1; clone size: few; D gene: TRBD1; V gene: TRBV14; CDR3 DNA: TGTGCCAGCAGCCAGGCCCTGGGACAGGGCAACACTGAAGCTTTCTTT; CDR3 protein: CASSQALGQGNTEAFF
J gene: TRBJ2-7; clone size: many; D gene: TRBD1; V gene: TRBV12-3/TRBV12-4; CDR3 DNA: TGTGCCAGCAGTTCAGGGACAGGGGTGCCCTACGAGCAGTACTTC; CDR3 protein: CASSSGTGVPYEQYF
J gene: TRBJ1-1; clone size: once; D gene: TRBD1; V gene: TRBV6-2/TRBV6-3; CDR3 DNA: TGTGCCAGCAGTTCCTGGGCAGGACAGGGGCGCGCTGTATGGACTGAAGCTTTCTTT; CDR3 protein: CASSSWAGQGRAVWTEAFF
J gene: TRBJ2-2; clone size: NA; D gene: NA; V gene: TRBV9; CDR3 DNA: TGTGCCAGCAGCGTAGCCCCGGGGGGCCCGAGGACCGGGGAGCTGTTTTTT; CDR3 protein: CASSVAPGGPRTGELFF
J gene: TRBJ1-2; clone size: many; D gene: NA; V gene: TRBV4-1; CDR3 DNA: TGCGCCAGCAGCCAAGAAGGTGGGTTTGGTGGCTACACCTTC; CDR3 protein: CASSQEGGFGGYTF
J gene: TRBJ1-2; clone size: NA; D gene: NA; V gene: TRBV6-1; CDR3 DNA: TGTGCCAGCAGTGAACAGGGTTCTAACTATGGCTACACCTTC; CDR3 protein: CASSEQGSNYGYTF
J gene: TRBJ2-3; clone size: few; D gene: NA; V gene: TRBV4-1; CDR3 DNA: TGCGCCAGCAGCCAAGGCTTGACAAGTGGCACAGATACGCAGTATTTT; CDR3 protein: CASSQGLTSGTDTQYF
J gene: TRBJ2-3; clone size: NA; D gene: TRBD2; V gene: TRBV10-1; CDR3 DNA: TGCGCCAGCAGCTCCGGGACTAGGCAAACGCAGTATTTT; CDR3 protein: CASSSGTRQTQYF
J gene: TRBJ2-6; clone size: once; D gene: NA; V gene: TRBV19; CDR3 DNA: TGTGCCAGTGCCCTCCCCGGCGATGGGGCCAACGTCCTGACTTTC; CDR3 protein: CASALPGDGANVLTF